The sequence of this T cell receptor (beta chain) was determined in a study of glioma-infiltrating T cells after dendritic cell vaccination. Turning to the study itself: Glioblastoma patients came from Phase I and II dendritic cell vaccination trials.

Profiled with immunoSEQ multiplex PCR; TCRdb holds only in-frame clones, not every one. The sample lists about 87,000 clones, around nine tenths seen once, with approximately 2.9% in the top ten. Isocitrate dehydrogenase mutation was absent in all glioblastoma patients. This clone was seen more than once but under ten times. This clonotype was sampled from a human donor with glioblastoma. The source material was blood, sampled before dendritic cell vaccination.

The CDR3 reads CASGPAWTGIVELFF. The DNA of the CDR3 is TGTGCCAGCGGACCGGCGTGGACAGGGATTGTTGAACTGTTTTTT. The chain recombines TRBV27 with TRBJ1-4; 8 bases match TRBD1. The CDR3 spans 15 residues. J lost 12 bases, V lost 8 bases, and 17 bases had no gene match. Germline CDR1 and CDR2: MNHEY and SMNVEV (reference sequence).